This T cell receptor (beta chain) was identified in a study of cytomegalovirus exposure and HLA in healthy donors. The primer mix had 60 Vbeta and 13 Jbeta primers. The assay was immunoSEQ multiplex PCR, and TCRdb's table has in-frame clones only and misses some. The data show 140,000 or so clones, around 65% seen once. Details on this clone: What it binds is not known.

General study results and limits: For TCR beta chains, V- and J-gene trimming was later linked to a missense DCLRE1C variant.

Per the germline V gene, CDR1 is SGHRS and CDR2 is YFSETQ. V dropped 5 bases and J dropped 4; count of bases not matched to a gene: 8. There are 15 residues in the CDR3. This clonotype originated in a woman aged 55-70 years in good health and CMV-seronegative. This chain connects TRBV5-1 to TRBJ2-3; 9 bases map to TRBD2. Sequencing was done on a sample of PBMCs. CDR3 coding DNA: TGCGCCAGCAGGTCGGGACTAGCCCCCCCAGATACGCAGTATTTT. It yields the protein CASRSGLAPPDTQYF.